The source of this TCR beta chain is a study of cytomegalovirus exposure and HLA in healthy donors. Germline CDR1 is SGHRS and CDR2 is YFSETQ. CDR3 length: 19 residues. The J segment lost 0 bases and the V segment lost 2 bases, leaving 14 bases of the junction unmatched. PCR amplification relied on 60 Vbeta primers (plus 13 Jbeta primers). The method was immunoSEQ multiplex PCR; TCRdb's version includes in-frame clones alone and lacks a portion of them. This sample yields fewer than 150,000 clones, of which around 73% are seen a single time; approximately 15% belongs to the top ten. The TCR comes from a human donor in good health. Sequenced input: PBMCs. The chain links TRBV5-1 to TRBJ2-4, with 7 bases matching TRBD2. The CDR3 is CASSFRLVAGSRAKNIQYF. As DNA, the CDR3 is TGCGCCAGCAGCTTCCGCTTGGTAGCGGGCAGTCGAGCCAAAAACATTCAGTACTTC.